This T cell receptor beta chain was retrieved from a study of shared clonotypes between healthy human individuals. Study-wide background: The study enrolled a couple of women and a few men aged 18 to 49.

Only one count was recorded for this clone. What it binds is not known. As processed by the authors: Because ImmunoSEQ provided only junction sequences with no quality scores, the filtering differed. Profiling relied on immunoSEQ multiplex PCR, and the TCRdb table lists in-frame clones only, not all of them. The D gene and trimming were derived from the DNA, and the V and J assignments and clone size from that table. The table has about 470,000 clones, 75% to 85% seen once. General study results and limits: The sole specimen, blood, was sampled, and tissue repertoires likely differ. What limited the represented genetic and exposure-history diversity was the small number of donors.

The CDR3 is 13 residues long. Germline CDR1 is MNHNS and CDR2 is SASEGT. V lost 5 bases, J lost 1 base, and 8 bases lay in between. The clonotype comes from a middle-aged woman in good health. Some clones in this sample may be carry-over from other donors' samples. The chain recombines TRBV6-1 with TRBJ1-1; no clear D gene. The sample taken for sequencing was PBMCs. CDR3 bases: TGTGCCAGCAGTACAGAGGGGAACACTGAAGCTTTCTTT. This translates into CASSTEGNTEAFF.